A single sample is the source of the 27 T cell receptor beta chains below, sequenced in a study of blood T cell repertoires in COVID-19. Using immunoSEQ multiplex PCR, the repertoire was profiled, and TCRdb retains in-frame clones only, with some absent. The sample contains some 150,000 clones, approximately 86% of which appear only once. Sequenced sample: peripheral blood. The receptors were gathered from a woman aged 70-85 years with acute or convalescent COVID-19.

This chain connects TRBV19 to TRBJ1-1; TRBD1 agrees at 8 bases. The germline V gene has CDR1 LNHDA and CDR2 SQIVND (reference sequence). The CDR3 totals 14 residues. Trimming cost V 6 bases and J 1 base; bases outside gene matches: 4. The DNA for the CDR3 is TGTGCCAGTAGCTACAGGGGGGGGAACACTGAAGCTTTCTTT. Amino acid sequence: CASSYRGGNTEAFF.

The chain combines TRBV7-6 with TRBJ1-3; 10 bases are a match to TRBD1. Germline V gene sequence: CDR1 SGHVS, CDR2 FNYEAQ. The CDR3 has 15 residues. V lost 3 bases to trimming and J lost 4 bases; unmatched junction nucleotides: 3. DNA for the CDR3: TGTGCCAGCAGCTTGGGACAGGGGAGGGGAAACACCATATATTTT. Translated: CASSLGQGRGNTIYF.

The chain carries TRBV2 and TRBJ2-1; the D gene is possibly TRBD1 (6 bases). V gave up 5 bases and J gave up 4 bases, with 12 bases separating them. Germline-derived CDR1 and CDR2 are SNHLY and FYNNEI. The CDR3 spans 14 residues. CDR3 sequence reads: CASSIQGEYNEQFF. In nucleotides, the CDR3 is TGTGCCAGCAGTATACAGGGTGAATACAATGAGCAGTTCTTC.

A single count supports this clone. V and J are TRBV25-1 and TRBJ2-2, with TRBD1 matching over 9 bases. Germline CDR1 and CDR2: MGHDK and SYGVNS. The CDR3 length is 16 residues. The J segment lost 5 bases and the V segment lost 6 bases, leaving 10 bases of the junction unmatched. The CDR3 here is CASSKQGARGTGELFF. As DNA, the CDR3 is TGTGCCAGCAGCAAACAGGGGGCTAGAGGAACCGGGGAGCTGTTTTTT.

The chain carries TRBV28 and TRBJ1-1, with 9 bases that match TRBD1. Germline CDR1 is MDHEN and CDR2 is SYDVKM. V shed 6 bases, J shed 11 bases, and the junction held 7 bases outside the gene matches. This CDR3 region has 12 residues. CDR3 amino acids: CASSYRGQGAFF. In DNA, the CDR3 is TGTGCCAGCAGCTACAGGGGGCAGGGGGCTTTCTTT.

The chain combines TRBV6-5 with TRBJ1-5; D is uncertain. Germline CDR1 reads MNHEY; CDR2 reads SVGAGI. The CDR3 length is 13 residues. V lost 2 bases, J lost 4 bases, and 6 bases lay in between. Here the CDR3 DNA reads TGTGCCAGCAGTTACGACTCAAATCAGCCCCAGCATTTT. The encoded protein is CASSYDSNQPQHF.

The V call is TRBV6-5, the J call TRBJ2-7; D perhaps matches TRBD1 (6 bases). The CDR3 loop spans 14 amino acids. V lost 8 bases and J lost 0, with 14 bases in between. CDR1 and CDR2 (germline): MNHEY, SVGAGI. This chain's CDR3 is CASGGVGASYEQYV. CDR3 nucleotide sequence: TGTGCCAGCGGGGGCGTGGGGGCCTCCTACGAGCAGTACGTC.

This sequence joins TRBV18 and TRBJ1-5, with D maybe TRBD1 (6 bases). The germline gives CDR1 KGHSH, CDR2 LQKENI. CDR3 length: 14 residues. Trimming took off 1 base at V and 2 bases at J, with 6 bases between the two ends. The CDR3 coding sequence is TGTGCCAGCTCACCACAGGGGGGCAATCAGCCCCAGCATTTT. Residues: CASSPQGGNQPQHF.

The rearrangement links TRBV7-2 to TRBJ2-7; weak D call: TRBD1 (6 bases). This CDR3 has 15 amino acids. V lost 5 bases and J lost 5, with 19 bases in between. CDR1 and CDR2 from the germline V gene are SGHTA and FQGNSA. CDR3 bases: TGTGCCAGCAGCCTAAAGGGGTACAGGGTTGACGAGCAGTACTTC. This sequence encodes CASSLKGYRVDEQYF.

This chain uses TRBV3-1 (or the pseudogene TRBV3-2) with TRBJ2-5, with D hard to call. This CDR3 comprises 11 residues. V lost 0 bases to trimming and J lost 9 bases, with 5 bases between them. CDR1 and CDR2 from the germline V gene are LGHDT and YNNKEL (reference sequence). For the CDR3, the DNA is TGTGCCAGCAGCCAAGACTCTCCCCAGTACTTC. This codes for CASSQDSPQYF.

V gene TRBV3-1 (or the pseudogene TRBV3-2) combines with J gene TRBJ2-5; D possibly corresponds to TRBD1 (6 bases). The germline V gene encodes CDR1 LGHDT and CDR2 YNNKEL (reference sequence). The CDR3 length is 16 residues. Trimming removed 4 bases from V and 4 bases from J, with 19 bases in between. The CDR3 here is CASSLSRGGWGETQYF. CDR3 sequence (DNA): TGTGCCAGCAGCCTCTCCCGAGGGGGTTGGGGAGAGACCCAGTACTTC.

This clone was counted a single time. The chain links TRBV29-1 to TRBJ2-1; TRBD2 matches 7 bases. Losses at the gene ends were 1 base for V and 0 bases for J; bases not matched to a gene: 18. The CDR3 totals 20 residues. CDR1 and CDR2 from the germline V gene are SQVTM and ANQGSEA. The CDR3 here is CSVEGRKASGVLDSYNEQFF. The CDR3 DNA sequence: TGCAGCGTTGAAGGCCGGAAGGCTAGCGGCGTATTAGACTCCTACAATGAGCAGTTCTTC.

The chain uses TRBV19 and TRBJ1-1, with D uncertain. The ends were cut back, 6 bases at V and 3 bases at J, with 17 bases in the middle. This CDR3 is 15 amino acids long. The germline gives CDR1 LNHDA, CDR2 SQIVND (reference sequence). The CDR3 DNA follows: TGTGCCAGTAGGTATCCGGGAACAAGGGACACTGAAGCTTTCTTT. This gives the protein CASRYPGTRDTEAFF.

The rearrangement links TRBV10-1 to TRBJ2-7, with a weak D call TRBD2 (6 bases). The CDR3 runs 16 residues. Germline CDR1 reads WNHNN; CDR2 reads SYGVQD (reference sequence). Trimming shortened V by 3 bases and J by 9 bases, and 24 bases separated the two germline ends. The CDR3 spells CASSDFLGTSRTGQYV. CDR3 nucleotides: TGCGCCAGCAGTGACTTCCTGGGGACTTCAAGAACCGGGCAGTACGTC.

The chain uses TRBV6-5 and TRBJ1-2; D is perhaps TRBD1 (6 bases). With 5 bases removed from V and 4 bases from J, the gap between germline ends came to 17 bases. The CDR3 is 15 amino acids. CDR1 and CDR2 from the germline V gene are MNHEY and SVGAGI. CDR3 nucleotide sequence: TGTGCCAGCAGTCCTGGGGGCAGGTTAATCTATGGCTACACCTTC. It specifies CASSPGGRLIYGYTF.

The chain recombines TRBV5-6 with TRBJ2-7; 10 nucleotides line up with TRBD1. J was trimmed by 2 bases and V by 0 bases; bases with no gene match: 2. Germline lookup yields CDR1 SGHDT and CDR2 YYEEEE. The CDR3 has 15 amino acids. This CDR3 reads CASSLEGTGAYEQYF. The DNA for the CDR3 is TGTGCCAGCAGCTTGGAGGGGACAGGGGCCTACGAGCAGTACTTC.

The chain carries TRBV4-1 and TRBJ1-2, with unresolved D. The V gene lost 0 bases and the J gene lost 8 bases, with 16 bases spanning the gap. The length of the CDR3 is 15 residues. Per the germline V gene, CDR1 is MGHRA and CDR2 is YSYEKL. CDR3 amino acids: CASSQEETALWGYTF. The CDR3, as DNA: TGCGCCAGCAGCCAAGAGGAGACGGCTCTATGGGGCTACACCTTC.

The chain carries TRBV7-9 and TRBJ1-4, with D perhaps matching TRBD1 (5 bases). Trimming removed 5 bases at V and 0 bases at J, with 10 bases between. The germline gives CDR1 SEHNR, CDR2 FQNEAQ (reference sequence). CDR3 size: 15 residues. The CDR3 DNA follows: TGTGCCAGCAGCCCTAGACAGCCAACTAATGAAAAACTGTTTTTT. Translating gives CASSPRQPTNEKLFF. Based on the CDR3 plus reference TRBV7-9 and TRBJ1-4, the full variable domain is DTGVSQNPRHKITKRGQNVTFRCDPISEHNRLYWYRQTLGQGPEFLTYFQNEAQLEKSRLLSDRFSAERPKGSFSTLEIQRTEQGDSAMYLCASSPRQPTNEKLFFGSGTQLSVL.

V gene TRBV27 combines with J gene TRBJ1-1; D is undetermined. Trimming shortened V by 7 bases and J by 4 bases, and 16 bases separated the two germline ends. The CDR3 totals 14 residues. Germline lookup yields CDR1 MNHEY and CDR2 SMNVEV (reference sequence). The CDR3 bases are TGTGCCAGCAACGGAGGGCGCGGTCGCACTGAAGCTTTCTTT. Protein sequence: CASNGGRGRTEAFF.

The rearrangement joins TRBV6-6 to TRBJ1-6, with TRBD1 matching 7 bases. Germline CDR1 reads MNHNY; CDR2 reads SVGAGI (reference sequence). Trimming removed 5 bases from V and 7 bases from J; junction bases left unmatched: 14. This CDR3 is 17 amino acids long. The CDR3 coding sequence is TGTGCCAGCAGTCTGTCCCCCACGACAGGGTACAATTCACCCCTCCACTTT. Encoded protein: CASSLSPTTGYNSPLHF.

The CDR3, as DNA: TGTGTAGGGGGCCGGACCAACACTGAAGCTTTCTTT. Encoded protein: CVGGRTNTEAFF. This chain links TRBV6-6 with TRBJ1-1, with 7 bases matching TRBD1. Per germline, CDR1 MNHNY and CDR2 SVGAGI (reference sequence). This CDR3 contains 12 residues.

V and J are TRBV4-2 and TRBJ2-2, with D perhaps matching TRBD2 (6 bases). From germline, CDR1 is LGHNA and CDR2 YNFKEQ. The CDR3 has 15 residues. The V and J ends lost 0 bases and 4 bases respectively, with 9 bases between them. Here the CDR3 reads CASSQDLGGTGELFF. Written as DNA, the CDR3 is TGTGCCAGCAGCCAAGATCTGGGGGGCACCGGGGAGCTGTTTTTT.

This clone was recorded a few times. The V and J genes are TRBV7-2 and TRBJ1-2; 7 bases fit TRBD1. This CDR3 region has 14 residues. Trimming at V came to 4 bases and at J to 5 bases, leaving 7 bases not matched to a gene. Germline loops: CDR1 SGHTA, CDR2 FQGNSA. CDR3 nucleotides: TGTGCCAGCAGCTCCGAGGGACAGCTTTATGGCTACACCTTC. Its translation is CASSSEGQLYGYTF.

The rearrangement uses TRBV6-5 and TRBJ2-1; 10 nucleotides agree with TRBD2. The germline CDR1 and CDR2 sequences are MNHEY and SVGAGI. J was trimmed by 8 bases and V by 6 bases; bases with no gene match: 10. The CDR3 runs 15 residues. CDR3: CASSAGLAGVDEQFF. CDR3 DNA sequence: TGTGCCAGCAGCGCCGGGCTAGCGGGGGTCGATGAGCAGTTCTTC.

This sequence joins TRBV5-6 and TRBJ1-4; D is unresolved. Germline CDR1 SGHDT, CDR2 YYEEEE. Trimming removed 4 bases at V and 2 bases at J, with 12 bases between. The CDR3 consists of 15 residues. The CDR3 DNA sequence: TGTGCCAGCAGCGGCACATGGTCGACTAATGAAAAACTGTTTTTT. It encodes CASSGTWSTNEKLFF.

V usage is TRBV5-6 and J usage is TRBJ1-6; D perhaps matches TRBD1 (6 bases). From germline, CDR1 is SGHDT and CDR2 YYEEEE. This CDR3 region has 15 residues. V lost 0 bases, J lost 9 bases, and 13 bases lay in between. The CDR3 region is CASSLEGRGTSPLHF. Written as DNA, the CDR3 is TGTGCCAGCAGCTTGGAGGGCAGGGGAACTTCACCCCTCCACTTT.

J is TRBJ1-1 and V is TRBV9; D is uncertain. The CDR3 totals 15 residues. The germline V gene encodes CDR1 SGDLS and CDR2 YYNGEE. Trimming removed 2 bases from V and 0 bases from J, with 11 bases in between. DNA of the CDR3: TGTGCCAGCAGCGTCTACGATGGGCTGAACACTGAAGCTTTCTTT. Its protein is CASSVYDGLNTEAFF.